This TCR beta chain was profiled in a study of blood T cell repertoires in COVID-19. Study overall: Some COVID-19 samples were acute and others convalescent; all came from the United States, Italy and Spain. From T cells, B-cell-depleted T cells, or PBMCs came the material, which was cDNA or gDNA.

Followed longitudinally, the Seattle patients had been enrolled during active infection. V dropped 0 bases and J dropped 5 bases, with 4 bases sitting between them. The CDR3 extends over 13 amino acids. CDR1 is MNHEY and CDR2 is SVGAGI in the germline V gene. In the original analysis: Reference gene primer amplification gave estimated nucleated cell counts. Sequenced by immunoSEQ multiplex PCR; TCRdb stores in-frame clones only, minus some. The D gene and trimming were derived from the DNA, and the V and J assignments and clone size from that table. The sample lists 200,000 to 300,000 clones, about nine tenths occurring once.

The J gene is TRBJ2-2, the V gene TRBV6-5; no firm D call. This receptor was obtained from a man aged 25 to 40 with COVID-19, enrolled during active disease. The sample was peripheral blood. Written as DNA, the CDR3 is TGTGCCAGCAGTTACTCCGAGACCGGGGAGCTGTTTTTT. It translates to CASSYSETGELFF.